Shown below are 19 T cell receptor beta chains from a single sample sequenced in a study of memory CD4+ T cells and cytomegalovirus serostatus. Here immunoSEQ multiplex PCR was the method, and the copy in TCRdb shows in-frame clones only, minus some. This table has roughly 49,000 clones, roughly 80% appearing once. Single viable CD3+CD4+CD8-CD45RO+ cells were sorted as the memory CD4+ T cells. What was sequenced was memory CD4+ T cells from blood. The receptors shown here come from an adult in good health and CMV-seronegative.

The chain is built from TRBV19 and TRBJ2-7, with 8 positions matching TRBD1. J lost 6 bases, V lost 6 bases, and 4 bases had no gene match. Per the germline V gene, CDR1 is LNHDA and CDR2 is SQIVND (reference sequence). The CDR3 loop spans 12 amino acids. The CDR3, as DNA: TGTGCCAGTAGCGGACAGGGAGGCGAGCAGTACTTC. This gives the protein CASSGQGGEQYF. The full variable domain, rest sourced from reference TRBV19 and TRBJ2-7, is DGGITQSPKYLFRKEGQNVTLSCEQNLNHDAMYWYRQDPGQGLRLIYYSQIVNDFQKGDIAEGYSVSREKKESFPLTVTSAQKNPTAFYLCASSGQGGEQYFGPGTRLTVT.

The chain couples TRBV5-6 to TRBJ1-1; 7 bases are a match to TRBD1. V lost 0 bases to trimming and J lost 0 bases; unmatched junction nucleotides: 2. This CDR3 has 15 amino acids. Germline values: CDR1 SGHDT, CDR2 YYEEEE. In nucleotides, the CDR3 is TGTGCCAGCAGCTTGGACAGGGGTATGAACACTGAAGCTTTCTTT. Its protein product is CASSLDRGMNTEAFF.

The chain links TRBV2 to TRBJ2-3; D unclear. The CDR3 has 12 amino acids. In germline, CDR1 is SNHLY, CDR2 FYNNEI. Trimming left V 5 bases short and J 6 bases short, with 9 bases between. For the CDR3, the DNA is TGTGCCAGCAGTTTTACCGAGGATACGCAGTATTTT. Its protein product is CASSFTEDTQYF.

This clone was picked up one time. The chain's CDR3 is CASSEGQLPETQYF. In DNA, the CDR3 is TGTGCCAGCAGTGAAGGACAGCTCCCAGAGACCCAGTACTTC. The chain links TRBV2 to TRBJ2-5; a weak D match, TRBD1 (5 bases). The V end lost 1 base, the J end lost 4 bases, and 10 bases lay between the germline ends. Germline CDR1 is SNHLY and CDR2 is FYNNEI. The CDR3 runs to 14 residues. Variable domain in full (rest from reference TRBV2 and TRBJ2-5): EPEVTQTPSHQVTQMGQEVILRCVPISNHLYFYWYRQILGQKVEFLVSFYNNEISEKSEIFDDQFSVERPDGSNFTLKIRSTKLEDSAMYFCASSEGQLPETQYFGPGTRLLVL.

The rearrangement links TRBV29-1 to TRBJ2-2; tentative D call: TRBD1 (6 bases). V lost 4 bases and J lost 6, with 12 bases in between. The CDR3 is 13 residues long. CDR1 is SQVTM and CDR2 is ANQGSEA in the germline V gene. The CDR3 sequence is CSVAGHSAGELFF. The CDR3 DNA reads TGCAGCGTTGCGGGACACTCCGCCGGGGAGCTGTTTTTT.

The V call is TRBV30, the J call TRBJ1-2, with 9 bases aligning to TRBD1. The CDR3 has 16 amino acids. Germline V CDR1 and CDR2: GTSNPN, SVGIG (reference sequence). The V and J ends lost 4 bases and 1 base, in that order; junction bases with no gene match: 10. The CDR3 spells CAWIPVGQGNNYGYTF. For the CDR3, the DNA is TGTGCCTGGATCCCCGTTGGACAGGGGAATAACTATGGCTACACCTTC. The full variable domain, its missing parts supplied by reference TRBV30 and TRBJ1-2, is SQTIHQWPATLVQPVGSPLSLECTVEGTSNPNLYWYRQAAGRGLQLLFYSVGIGQISSEVPQNLSASRPQDRQFILSSKKLLLSDSGFYLCAWIPVGQGNNYGYTFGSGTRLTVV.

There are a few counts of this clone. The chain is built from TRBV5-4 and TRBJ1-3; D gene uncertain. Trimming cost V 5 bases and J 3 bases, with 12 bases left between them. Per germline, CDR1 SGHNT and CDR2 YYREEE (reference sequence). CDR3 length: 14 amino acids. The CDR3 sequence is CASRSRTDGNTIYF. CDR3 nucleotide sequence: TGTGCCAGCAGGTCCCGGACGGATGGAAACACCATATATTTT.

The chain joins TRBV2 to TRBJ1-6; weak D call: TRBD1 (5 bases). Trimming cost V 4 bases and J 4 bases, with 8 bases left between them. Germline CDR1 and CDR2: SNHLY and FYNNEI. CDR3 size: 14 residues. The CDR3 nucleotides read TGTGCCAGCAGTGTGACAGCTTATAATTCACCCCTCCACTTT. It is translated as CASSVTAYNSPLHF.

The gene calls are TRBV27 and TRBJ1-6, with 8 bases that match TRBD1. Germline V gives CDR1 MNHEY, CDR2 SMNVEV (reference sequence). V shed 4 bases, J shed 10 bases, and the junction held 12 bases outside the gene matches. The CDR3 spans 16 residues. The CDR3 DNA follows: TGTGCCAGCAGTTCAACTCAGGGGGCCGGCAACTCACCCCTCCACTTT. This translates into CASSSTQGAGNSPLHF.

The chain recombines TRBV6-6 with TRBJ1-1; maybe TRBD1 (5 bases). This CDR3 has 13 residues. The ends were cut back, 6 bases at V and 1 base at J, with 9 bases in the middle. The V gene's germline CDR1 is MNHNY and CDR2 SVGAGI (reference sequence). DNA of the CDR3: TGTGCCAGCAGCAATAGGGGGAACACTGAAGCTTTCTTT. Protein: CASSNRGNTEAFF.

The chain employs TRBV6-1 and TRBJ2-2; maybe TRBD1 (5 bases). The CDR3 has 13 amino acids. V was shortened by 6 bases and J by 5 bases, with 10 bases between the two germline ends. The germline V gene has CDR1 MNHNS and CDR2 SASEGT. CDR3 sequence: CASRGRWTGELFF. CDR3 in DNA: TGTGCCAGCAGGGGGCGGTGGACCGGGGAGCTGTTTTTT.

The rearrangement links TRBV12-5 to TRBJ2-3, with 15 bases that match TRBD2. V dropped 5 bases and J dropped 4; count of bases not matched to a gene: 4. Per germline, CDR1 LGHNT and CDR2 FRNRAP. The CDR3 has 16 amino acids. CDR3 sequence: CASGPGLAGGADTQYF. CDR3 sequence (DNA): TGTGCTAGTGGTCCAGGACTAGCGGGGGGGGCAGATACGCAGTATTTT.

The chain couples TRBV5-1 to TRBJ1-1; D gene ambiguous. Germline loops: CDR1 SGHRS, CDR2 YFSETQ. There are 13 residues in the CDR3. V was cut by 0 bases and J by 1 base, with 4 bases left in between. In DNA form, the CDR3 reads TGCGCCAGCAGCTTGGCCCAGAACACTGAAGCTTTCTTT. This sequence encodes CASSLAQNTEAFF.

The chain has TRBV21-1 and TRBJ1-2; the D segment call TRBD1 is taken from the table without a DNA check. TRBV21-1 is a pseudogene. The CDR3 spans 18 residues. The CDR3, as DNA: TGTGCCAGCACTACGTTGGGGGACAGCCCGTTAGCTAACTATGGCTACACCTTC. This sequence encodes CASTTLGDSPLANYGYTF.

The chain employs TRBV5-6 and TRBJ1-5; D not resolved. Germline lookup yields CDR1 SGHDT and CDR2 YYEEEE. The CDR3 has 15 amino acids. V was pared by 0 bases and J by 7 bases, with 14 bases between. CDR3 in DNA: TGTGCCAGCAGCTTGGGCGGTACGGGCGGGCAGCCCCAGCATTTT. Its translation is CASSLGGTGGQPQHF.

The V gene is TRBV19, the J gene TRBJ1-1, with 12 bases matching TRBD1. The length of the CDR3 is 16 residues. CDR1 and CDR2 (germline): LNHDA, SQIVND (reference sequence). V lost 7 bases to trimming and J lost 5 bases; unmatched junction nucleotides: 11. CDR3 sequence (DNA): TGTGCCAGTACCCCAGAACGGGACAGGGGGCGGACTGAAGCTTTCTTT. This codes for CASTPERDRGRTEAFF.

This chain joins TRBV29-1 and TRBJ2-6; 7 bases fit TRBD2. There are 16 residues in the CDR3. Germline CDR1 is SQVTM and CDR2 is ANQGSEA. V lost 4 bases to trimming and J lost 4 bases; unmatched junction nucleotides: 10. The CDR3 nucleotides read TGCAGCGTTGGTAGCTCCGGGGGGTCCGGGGCCAACGTCCTGACTTTC. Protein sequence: CSVGSSGGSGANVLTF.

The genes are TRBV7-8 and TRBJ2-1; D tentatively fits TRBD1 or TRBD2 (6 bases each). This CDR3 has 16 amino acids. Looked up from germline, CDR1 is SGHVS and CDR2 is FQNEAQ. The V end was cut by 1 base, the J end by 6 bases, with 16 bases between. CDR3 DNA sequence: TGTGCCAGCAGCTTAGTAGTTTGGGGGCGGGGCAATGAGCAGTTCTTC. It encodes CASSLVVWGRGNEQFF.

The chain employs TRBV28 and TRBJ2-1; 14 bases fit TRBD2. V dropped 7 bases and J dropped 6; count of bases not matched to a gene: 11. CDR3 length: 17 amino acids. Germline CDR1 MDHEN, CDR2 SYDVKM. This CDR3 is CASKPRTSGGLSNEQFF. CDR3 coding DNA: TGTGCCAGCAAACCCCGGACTAGCGGGGGGCTCTCCAATGAGCAGTTCTTC.